This entry lists 15 T cell receptor beta chains sequenced from one sample in a study of OX40 agonist ivuxolimab in advanced cancers. This table comes from immunoSEQ multiplex PCR, and its TCRdb copy is limited to in-frame clones, with some not included. The data contain about 70,000 clones, about 78% of them singletons. The sample consisted of CD4+ or CD8+ T cells sorted from blood, taken in a trial of the OX40 agonist ivuxolimab. The source of these receptors is an adult with an advanced solid tumor such as melanoma, head and neck, liver or kidney cancer.

This clone was observed a handful of times. The chain has TRBV6-5 and TRBJ2-1; the D gene is possibly TRBD1 (6 bases). Germline V gene lookup returns CDR1 MNHEY and CDR2 SVGAGI. The CDR3 sequence is 16 residues long. The V gene lost 0 bases and the J gene lost 2 bases, with 11 bases spanning the gap. CDR3 protein: CASSYSGARPYNEQFF. CDR3 DNA: TGTGCCAGCAGTTACTCGGGGGCCAGGCCCTACAATGAGCAGTTCTTC.

The J gene is TRBJ2-1, the V gene TRBV18; 8 nucleotides match TRBD2. Trimming at V came to 3 bases and at J to 4 bases, leaving 8 bases not matched to a gene. The CDR3 runs to 16 residues. The germline gives CDR1 KGHSH, CDR2 LQKENI. The CDR3 bases are TGTGCCAGCTCACCCACAGGGACTAGAATATACAATGAGCAGTTCTTC. Protein sequence: CASSPTGTRIYNEQFF.

V and J are TRBV18 and TRBJ2-5; D unresolved. V was cut by 3 bases and J by 1 base, with 6 bases left in between. Germline lookup yields CDR1 KGHSH and CDR2 LQKENI. The CDR3 covers 13 residues. The CDR3 protein is CASSPGPQETQYF. In DNA, the CDR3 is TGTGCCAGCTCACCTGGGCCCCAAGAGACCCAGTACTTC.

This sequence joins TRBV2 and TRBJ2-1; D is undetermined. Germline-derived CDR1 and CDR2 are SNHLY and FYNNEI. The V and J ends lost 8 bases and 7 bases respectively, with 15 bases between them. This CDR3 has 13 amino acids. CDR3 in amino acids: CASLLRLGNEQFF. In nucleotides, the CDR3 is TGTGCCAGCTTACTCCGACTGGGGAATGAGCAGTTCTTC. Looking up the rest from reference TRBV2 and TRBJ2-1 gives the full variable domain: EPEVTQTPSHQVTQMGQEVILRCVPISNHLYFYWYRQILGQKVEFLVSFYNNEISEKSEIFDDQFSVERPDGSNFTLKIRSTKLEDSAMYFCASLLRLGNEQFFGPGTRLTVL.

The gene calls are TRBV7-9 and TRBJ2-2; D remains unclear. The CDR3 spans 13 residues. The germline CDR1 and CDR2 sequences are SEHNR and FQNEAQ (reference sequence). V shed 2 bases and J shed 6 bases, with 7 bases lying between them. The CDR3 DNA follows: TGTGCCAGCAGCTTAACTGTCTCCGGGGAGCTGTTTTTT. Translating gives CASSLTVSGELFF.

In this sample, this clone turned up a few times. The chain employs TRBV18 and TRBJ1-2; no definite D call. The V end lost 0 bases, the J end lost 5 bases, and 10 bases lay between the germline ends. Germline assignment: CDR1 KGHSH and CDR2 LQKENI. The CDR3 contains 14 residues. As DNA, the CDR3 is TGTGCCAGCTCACCACCGGATGGAAGGTATGGCTACACCTTC. Its translation is CASSPPDGRYGYTF.

The gene calls are TRBV27 and TRBJ1-3; weak D call: TRBD1 (5 bases). V was shortened by 6 bases and J by 4 bases, with 10 bases between the two germline ends. CDR1 is MNHEY and CDR2 is SMNVEV in the germline V gene (reference sequence). The CDR3 is made up of 13 amino acids. CDR3 nucleotide sequence: TGTGCCAGCAGGAGCAGGGCGGGAAACACCATATATTTT. It encodes CASRSRAGNTIYF.

This clone was observed once. The V and J genes are TRBV5-6 and TRBJ1-5; D ambiguous. V lost 0 bases to trimming and J lost 4 bases, with 8 bases between them. This CDR3 has 14 residues. Germline lookup yields CDR1 SGHDT and CDR2 YYEEEE. The CDR3 loop is CASSLDGRNQPQHF. CDR3 sequence (DNA): TGTGCCAGCAGCTTGGACGGGAGAAATCAGCCCCAGCATTTT.

V usage is TRBV7-2 and J usage is TRBJ2-7, with 10 bases identical to TRBD2. CDR3 size: 14 residues. V dropped 3 bases and J dropped 8; count of bases not matched to a gene: 7. In germline, CDR1 is SGHTA, CDR2 FQGNSA. This chain's CDR3 is CASSFPGTSDKQYF. The CDR3 region has the DNA TGTGCCAGCAGCTTCCCCGGGACTAGCGATAAGCAGTACTTC.

This chain connects TRBV7-8 to TRBJ1-3; 9 bases align to TRBD1. The CDR3 extends over 16 amino acids. Germline V gene data show CDR1 as SGHVS and CDR2 as FQNEAQ. V trimming: 1 base; J trimming: 4 bases; junction bases outside the gene matches: 5. As DNA, the CDR3 is TGTGCCAGCAGCTTAGGTGGACAGGGGTTCGGAAACACCATATATTTT. It specifies CASSLGGQGFGNTIYF.

The J gene is TRBJ2-1, the V gene TRBV11-3, with TRBD2 identical over 16 bases. The J segment lost 10 bases and the V segment lost 5 bases, leaving 5 bases of the junction unmatched. The CDR3 runs 15 residues. Per germline, CDR1 SGHNT and CDR2 YENEEA. The CDR3 coding sequence is TGTGCCAGCAGCCCGGGGACTAGCGGGAGGGACGAGCAGTTCTTC. Translating gives CASSPGTSGRDEQFF.

Only a few counts were recorded for this clone. The chain combines TRBV11-2 with TRBJ1-2; TRBD1 matches 9 bases. There are 16 residues in the CDR3. CDR1 is SGHAT, CDR2 FQNNGV, per germline. J gave up 0 bases and V 5 bases, and 7 bases lay outside the gene matches. The CDR3 region is CASSPTTGGTNYGYTF. The DNA for the CDR3 is TGTGCCAGCAGCCCGACGACAGGGGGGACTAACTATGGCTACACCTTC. Based on the CDR3 plus reference TRBV11-2 and TRBJ1-2, the full variable domain is EAGVAQSPRYKIIEKRQSVAFWCNPISGHATLYWYQQILGQGPKLLIQFQNNGVVDDSQLPKDRFSAERLKGVDSTLKIQPAKLEDSAVYLCASSPTTGGTNYGYTFGSGTRLTVV.

V is TRBV29-1 and J is TRBJ2-3; the D is unclear. The CDR3 extends over 10 amino acids. V lost 6 bases and J 6 bases, leaving 7 bases between the germline ends. Germline V gives CDR1 SQVTM, CDR2 ANQGSEA. The CDR3, as DNA: TGCAGCGTCGGTACGGATACGCAGTATTTT. Translated: CSVGTDTQYF.

The gene calls are TRBV10-3 and TRBJ1-2, with TRBD1 matching over 9 bases. The trim removed 4 bases at V and 4 bases at J, leaving 7 bases unmatched. The CDR3 is 15 amino acids. Germline CDR1 reads ENHRY; CDR2 reads SYGVKD. CDR3 amino acids: CAISGNRGLSYGYTF. CDR3 nucleotide sequence: TGTGCCATCAGTGGCAACAGGGGGCTTAGCTATGGCTACACCTTC.

The CDR3 DNA is TGTGCCAGCAGCTTAGACTGGCAGAAAGCTTTCTTT. It is translated as CASSLDWQKAFF. The rearrangement uses TRBV7-2 and TRBJ1-1, with D unclear. V was trimmed by 1 base and J by 9 bases, leaving 9 bases between them. This CDR3 has 12 residues. Germline V lookup: CDR1 SGHTA, CDR2 FQGNSA.